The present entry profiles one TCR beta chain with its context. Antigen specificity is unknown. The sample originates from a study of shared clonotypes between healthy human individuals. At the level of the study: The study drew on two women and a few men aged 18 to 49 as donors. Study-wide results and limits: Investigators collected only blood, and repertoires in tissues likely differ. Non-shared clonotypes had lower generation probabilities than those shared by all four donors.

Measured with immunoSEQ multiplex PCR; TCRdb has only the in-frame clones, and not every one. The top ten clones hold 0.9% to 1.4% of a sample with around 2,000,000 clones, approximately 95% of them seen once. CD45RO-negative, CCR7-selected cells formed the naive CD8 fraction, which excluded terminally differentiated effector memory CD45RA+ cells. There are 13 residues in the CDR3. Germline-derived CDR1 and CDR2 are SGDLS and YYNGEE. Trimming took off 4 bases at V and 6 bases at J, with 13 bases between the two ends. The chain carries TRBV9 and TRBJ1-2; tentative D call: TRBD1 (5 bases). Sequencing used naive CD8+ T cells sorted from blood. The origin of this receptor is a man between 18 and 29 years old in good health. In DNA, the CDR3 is TGTGCCAGCAGCAGCGTCCTGGGGGATGGCTACACCTTC. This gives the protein CASSSVLGDGYTF.